This TCR beta chain appears in the sequencing data of a study of control samples from healthy donors and cancer patients. V was shortened by 2 bases and J by 5 bases, with 7 bases between the two germline ends. The CDR3 consists of 12 residues. Clones were read by immunoSEQ multiplex PCR, and TCRdb kept only the in-frame ones, dropping some. The sample has tens of thousands of clones, 95% to 96% seen once; the top ten hold about 1.9%. This chain connects TRBV12-3 or TRBV12-4 to TRBJ2-7; D might be TRBD2 (5 bases). This clonotype was obtained from a woman in her 30s in good health. Source material: blood. CDR3 nucleotides: TGTGCCAGCAGTTTAAGAGGGCACGAGCAGTACTTC. This translates into CASSLRGHEQYF.